The present TCR beta chain was sequenced within a study of control samples from healthy donors and cancer patients. The ends were cut back, 1 base at V and 9 bases at J, with 14 bases in the middle. CDR3 length equals 14 residues. CDR1 is SGDLS and CDR2 is YYNGEE in the germline V gene. The count of this clone is one. TCRdb's copy holds only in-frame clones and misses some; the assay was immunoSEQ multiplex PCR. Of over 100,000 clones detected, approximately 88% appear once; the ten largest clones hold 3.4%. The receptor was derived from a man aged 35 to 55 in good health. The sample was blood. This sequence joins TRBV9 and TRBJ1-5, with D unresolved. CDR3 protein: CASSVLMVDGPQHF. CDR3 bases: TGTGCCAGCAGCGTACTCATGGTGGACGGGCCCCAGCATTTT.